This T cell receptor (beta chain) was identified in a study of OX40 agonist ivuxolimab in advanced cancers. Study overall: Checkpoint inhibitors had been given previously to 40% of patients. Study-level points and caveats: There were also nonresponders showing low normalized T-cell clonal expansion. Dosing at 0.1 to 3.0 mg/kg was accompanied by clonal expansion of CD4+ and CD8+ blood T cells by week 6.

About this clone itself: The antigen is not known.

Germline V lookup: CDR1 MNHNY, CDR2 SVGAGI (reference sequence). Trimming removed 6 bases from V and 4 bases from J, with 20 bases in between. CDR3 length: 16 residues. Profiling relied on immunoSEQ multiplex PCR, and the TCRdb table lists in-frame clones only, not all of them. The sample gives about 66,000 clones, around 83% of which show up once; approximately 2.5% is in the top ten. Blood draws occurred at baseline, cycle 4 day 1, and cycle 7 day 1. The source was CD4+ or CD8+ T cells sorted from blood, collected in a trial of the OX40 agonist ivuxolimab. The clonotype was recovered from an adult with an advanced solid tumor such as melanoma, head and neck, liver or kidney cancer. The rearrangement uses TRBV6-6 and TRBJ2-3; D remains ambiguous. CDR3 DNA: TGTGCCAGCAGCTCCCGGGCCTTAGGCCCCCCAGATACGCAGTATTTT. Residues: CASSSRALGPPDTQYF.